The 9 T cell receptor beta chains below were found in one sample sequenced in a study of PD-1 blockade in mismatch repair-deficient tumors. Assay used: immunoSEQ multiplex PCR; TCRdb lists only in-frame clones, some missing. The sample consists of approximately 63,000 clones, 88% of them appearing once. Sequenced material: peripheral blood, taken 52 weeks after starting pembrolizumab. The receptors were gathered from an adult with mismatch repair-deficient cancer.

The V gene is TRBV2, the J gene TRBJ2-5, with TRBD2 as a possible D gene (6 bases). Germline V gene sequence: CDR1 SNHLY, CDR2 FYNNEI. The CDR3 contains 14 residues. V gave up 5 bases and J gave up 4 bases, with 14 bases separating them. The CDR3: CASSWGGLGETQYF. The CDR3 DNA follows: TGTGCCAGCAGTTGGGGAGGCCTTGGAGAGACCCAGTACTTC.

This chain links TRBV29-1 with TRBJ2-3; D is uncertain. This CDR3 is 11 amino acids long. V was clipped by 3 bases and J by 6 bases, with 7 bases between them. Germline V gives CDR1 SQVTM, CDR2 ANQGSEA. The CDR3 loop reads CSVEYSDTQYF. Here the CDR3 DNA reads TGCAGCGTTGAGTACTCGGATACGCAGTATTTT.

A word on this clone: A junction boundary mismatches the germline segment, possibly from a read error. This rearrangement joins TRBV12-5 to TRBJ1-1; D unclear. This CDR3 has 12 amino acids. CDR1 LGHNT and CDR2 FRNRAP come from the germline V gene. The CDR3 is CASGSENTEAFF. As DNA, the CDR3 is TGTGCTAGTGGTTCGGAGAACACAGAAGCTTTCTTT. Variable domain in full (rest from reference TRBV12-5 and TRBJ1-1): DARVTQTPRHKVTEMGQEVTMRCQPILGHNTVFWYRQTMMQGLELLAYFRNRAPLDDSGMPKDRFSAEMPDATLATLKIQPSEPRDSAVYFCASGSENTEAFFGQGTRLTVV.

The chain joins TRBV9 to TRBJ1-3; D gene unclear. Germline V lookup: CDR1 SGDLS, CDR2 YYNGEE. There are 16 residues in the CDR3. V was pared by 0 bases and J by 2 bases, with 12 bases between. The CDR3 here is CASSVDASNPGNTIYF. CDR3 bases: TGTGCCAGCAGCGTAGATGCGTCGAATCCTGGAAACACCATATATTTT.

CDR3 sequence (DNA): TGTGCCAGCAGCACCCAACAGGGGAACTACGAGCAGTACTTC. It translates to CASSTQQGNYEQYF. This rearrangement joins TRBV6-1 to TRBJ2-7, with 7 bases matching TRBD1. This CDR3 has 14 amino acids. Germline V gene lookup returns CDR1 MNHNS and CDR2 SASEGT. V lost 6 bases to trimming and J lost 3 bases; unmatched junction nucleotides: 8.

The CDR3 loop is CASTSPGGYEQYF. In DNA form, the CDR3 reads TGTGCCAGCACCTCCCCGGGGGGGTACGAGCAGTACTTC. The chain is built from TRBV28 and TRBJ2-7; 8 bases match TRBD2. Germline CDR1 is MDHEN and CDR2 is SYDVKM. Losses at the gene ends were 7 bases for V and 4 bases for J; bases not matched to a gene: 6. The length of the CDR3 is 13 residues.

This chain uses TRBV11-2 with TRBJ2-7, with 14 bases that match TRBD2. V lost 6 bases and J lost 0; bases outside the gene matches: 7. The germline gives CDR1 SGHAT, CDR2 FQNNGV. The CDR3 is 17 residues long. The CDR3 spells CASRPGGLAGVSYEQYF. The CDR3 region has the DNA TGTGCCAGCAGACCAGGGGGACTAGCGGGAGTCTCCTACGAGCAGTACTTC.

The gene calls are TRBV27 and TRBJ1-5; unclear D gene. V lost 3 bases and J 3 bases, leaving 21 bases between the germline ends. This CDR3 spans 18 amino acids. In germline, CDR1 is MNHEY, CDR2 SMNVEV (reference sequence). CDR3 in amino acids: CASSFHLEKALHNQPQHF. The CDR3 DNA sequence: TGTGCCAGCAGTTTCCACCTGGAGAAGGCCCTACACAATCAGCCCCAGCATTTT.

This chain joins TRBV6-4 and TRBJ2-1; TRBD2 is a possible D gene (6 bases). The V gene's germline CDR1 is MRHNA and CDR2 SNTAGT. Trimming removed 7 bases at V and 4 bases at J, with 14 bases between. The CDR3 runs to 14 residues. CDR3: CASKRGAGYNEQFF. CDR3 bases: TGTGCCAGCAAACGCGGGGCGGGGTACAATGAGCAGTTCTTC.